Following are 5 T cell receptor beta chains from one sample sequenced in a study of a mutant IDH1 vaccine in newly diagnosed glioma. The table came from immunoSEQ multiplex PCR; TCRdb's copy has only in-frame clones and leaves some out. The data hold about 67,000 clones, with 83% observed a single time. Time point meaning: week 47, end of study. Doses comprised 300 ug of mutant IDH1 20-mer peptide each, plus topical imiquimod. These TCRs are of unknown antigen specificity. The sample here was PBMCs, taken from a glioma patient whose treatment included an IDH1 peptide vaccine. Every receptor here comes from a man aged 25-40 years with glioma.

The V call is TRBV7-8, the J call TRBJ2-1, with 12 bases lining up with TRBD2. Trimming removed 1 base from V and 7 bases from J; junction bases left unmatched: 5. The CDR3 is 16 residues long. CDR1 is SGHVS, CDR2 FQNEAQ, per germline. The CDR3 region has the DNA TGTGCCAGCAGCTTAGAGACTAGCGGGGGCTTTAATGAGCAGTTCTTC. This gives the protein CASSLETSGGFNEQFF.

CDR3 region: CASILAGPSTDTQYF. CDR3 coding DNA: TGTGCCAGCATTTTAGCGGGGCCTAGCACAGATACGCAGTATTTT. The rearrangement uses TRBV6-6 and TRBJ2-3; 8 bases line up with TRBD2. J lost 0 bases, V lost 7 bases, and 6 bases had no gene match. This CDR3 contains 15 residues. Germline-derived CDR1 and CDR2 are MNHNY and SVGAGI (reference sequence).

CDR3 amino acids: CASSYPERGVEAFF. The CDR3 DNA sequence: TGTGCCAGCAGTTACCCAGAAAGGGGCGTTGAAGCTTTCTTT. The V gene is TRBV6-6, the J gene TRBJ1-1; D might be TRBD1 (5 bases). Trimming stripped 2 bases from V and 7 bases from J, with 14 bases between. CDR1 MNHNY and CDR2 SVGAGI come from the germline V gene (reference sequence). This CDR3 region has 14 residues.

The chain couples TRBV9 to TRBJ2-7; 7 bases are shared with TRBD1. The CDR3 sequence is 15 residues long. The germline V gene has CDR1 SGDLS and CDR2 YYNGEE. The J segment lost 4 bases and the V segment lost 3 bases, leaving 10 bases of the junction unmatched. Here the CDR3 reads CASSAGTGVGYEQYF. CDR3 in DNA: TGTGCCAGCAGCGCAGGCACAGGGGTGGGTTACGAGCAGTACTTC.

A few counts support this clone. This chain links TRBV7-9 with TRBJ1-4; tentatively, D is TRBD1 (6 bases). Trimming shortened V by 4 bases and J by 0 bases, and 9 bases separated the two germline ends. Germline CDR1 SEHNR, CDR2 FQNEAQ (reference sequence). The CDR3 is 15 amino acids. Written as DNA, the CDR3 is TGTGCCAGCAGCTCAGAGGGGGCAACTAATGAAAAACTGTTTTTT. Protein product: CASSSEGATNEKLFF.